This note documents a single T cell receptor beta chain sequence. These data are taken from a study of blood T cell repertoires in COVID-19. Study-wide background: Researchers got acute and convalescent COVID-19 samples from the United States, Italy and Spain.

Generated by immunoSEQ multiplex PCR, the TCRdb table keeps only in-frame clones and is missing some. The sample records 250,000 to 350,000 clones, approximately 90% being singletons. The sequence was obtained from a woman aged 50 to 60 with COVID-19, enrolled during active disease. Sequenced input: peripheral blood.

This CDR3 is CASSFRENTEAFF. The CDR3, as DNA: TGTGCCAGCAGTTTCCGGGAGAACACTGAAGCTTTCTTT. The V gene is TRBV27, the J gene TRBJ1-1, with D hard to call. The CDR3 totals 13 residues. Trimming removed 3 bases from V and 1 base from J, with 6 bases in between. Germline V gene sequence: CDR1 MNHEY, CDR2 SMNVEV (reference sequence).